These T cell receptor beta chains were read from a single sample in a study of shared clonotypes between healthy human individuals. TCRdb's copy holds only in-frame clones and misses some; the assay was immunoSEQ multiplex PCR. This table holds about 1.1 million clones, approximately 77% found once. Source material: memory CD4+ T cells from PBMCs. The receptor source for this set is a man between 18 and 35 years old in good health. Some clones in this sample may be carry-over from other donors' samples. Both conserved end residues are part of each CDR3. Each record gives: clone size, V gene, J gene, CDR3 length, D gene, CDR3 DNA, CDR3 protein. D genes are given only for firm matches. Clone size is given for some rows only: seen once, a few or many times, or a class if the clone is expanded.

clone_size: .
v_call: TRBV28
j_call: TRBJ2-6
cdr3_length: 15
d_call: .
cdr3_nt: TGTGCCAGCAGTATTACAGGGACTCGGGCCAACGTCCTGACTTTC
cdr3_aa: CASSITGTRANVLTF

clone_size: .
v_call: TRBV29-1
j_call: TRBJ2-1
cdr3_length: 11
d_call: TRBD2
cdr3_nt: TGCAGCGTTGAAGAGGGCGGGACTACCCTCTTC
cdr3_aa: CSVEEGGTTLF

clone_size: .
v_call: TRBV28
j_call: TRBJ1-5
cdr3_length: 14
d_call: .
cdr3_nt: TGTGCCAGCAGTTTTGAAGCGTATGGTCAGCCCCAGCATTTT
cdr3_aa: CASSFEAYGQPQHF

clone_size: .
v_call: TRBV11-2
j_call: TRBJ2-4
cdr3_length: 14
d_call: TRBD2
cdr3_nt: TGTGCCAGCAGCAGAAGCGGGGGGTCGAACATTCAGTACTTC
cdr3_aa: CASSRSGGSNIQYF

clone_size: once
v_call: TRBV5-1
j_call: TRBJ1-1
cdr3_length: 15
d_call: TRBD1
cdr3_nt: TGCGCCAGCAGCTCGGGACAGGGGCTGAACACTGAAGCTTTCTTT
cdr3_aa: CASSSGQGLNTEAFF

clone_size: .
v_call: TRBV7-8
j_call: TRBJ2-1
cdr3_length: 17
d_call: TRBD2
cdr3_nt: TGTGCCAGCAGCCCGGGGAGAGCGGGAGGGCCCTACAATGAGCAGTTCTTC
cdr3_aa: CASSPGRAGGPYNEQFF

clone_size: .
v_call: TRBV7-9
j_call: TRBJ1-5
cdr3_length: 13
d_call: .
cdr3_nt: TGTGCCAGCAGCTTGGGAGGGGATCAGCCCCAGCATTTT
cdr3_aa: CASSLGGDQPQHF

clone_size: .
v_call: TRBV23-1
j_call: TRBJ2-7
cdr3_length: 17
d_call: TRBD1
cdr3_nt: TGCGCCAGCAGTCTTCTCTCGGGACAGTGCCTCTCCTACGAGCAGTACTTC
cdr3_aa: CASSLLSGQCLSYEQYF

clone_size: .
v_call: TRBV7-8
j_call: TRBJ2-1
cdr3_length: 17
d_call: .
cdr3_nt: TGTGCCAGCAGAAAGGGTGGCGGATCCTCCTCCTACAATGAGCAGTTCTTC
cdr3_aa: CASRKGGGSSSYNEQFF

clone_size: .
v_call: TRBV2
j_call: TRBJ2-2
cdr3_length: 13
d_call: TRBD2
cdr3_nt: TGTGCCAGCAGCGGACTAGCGGGAAGGGAGCTGTTTTTT
cdr3_aa: CASSGLAGRELFF

clone_size: .
v_call: TRBV27
j_call: TRBJ2-3
cdr3_length: 17
d_call: TRBD2
cdr3_nt: TGTGCCAGCAGTTTATCGGTAGCGGGAGGGCCCACAGATACGCAGTATTTT
cdr3_aa: CASSLSVAGGPTDTQYF

clone_size: once
v_call: TRBV13
j_call: TRBJ2-1
cdr3_length: 15
d_call: .
cdr3_nt: TGTGCCAGCAGCCCCAGAGGGAGGTTATACAATGAGCAGTTCTTC
cdr3_aa: CASSPRGRLYNEQFF

clone_size: .
v_call: TRBV7-2
j_call: TRBJ2-3
cdr3_length: 17
d_call: TRBD2
cdr3_nt: TGTGCCAGCAGCTTAGGAGGGGCGGGAGGGTCTGCAGATACGCAGTATTTT
cdr3_aa: CASSLGGAGGSADTQYF

clone_size: .
v_call: TRBV7-9
j_call: TRBJ2-6
cdr3_length: 15
d_call: .
cdr3_nt: TGTGCCAGCAGCGCAACAGGGACTGGGGCCAACGTCCTGACTTTC
cdr3_aa: CASSATGTGANVLTF

clone_size: .
v_call: TRBV11-1
j_call: TRBJ2-7
cdr3_length: 13
d_call: .
cdr3_nt: TGTGCCAGCAGCACGACTCTACCCGGGGAGCAGTACTTC
cdr3_aa: CASSTTLPGEQYF

clone_size: .
v_call: TRBV7-7
j_call: TRBJ2-2
cdr3_length: 15
d_call: TRBD1
cdr3_nt: TGTGCCAGCAGCTCAAACAGGGGTAGTCCCGGGGAGCTGTTTTTT
cdr3_aa: CASSSNRGSPGELFF

clone_size: .
v_call: TRBV5-1
j_call: TRBJ2-5
cdr3_length: 15
d_call: TRBD2
cdr3_nt: TGCGCCAGCAGCTTGGTGGCTAGCGGCCAAGAGACCCAGTACTTC
cdr3_aa: CASSLVASGQETQYF

clone_size: .
v_call: TRBV25-1
j_call: TRBJ2-1
cdr3_length: 17
d_call: TRBD2
cdr3_nt: TGTGCCAGCATCGCGGGGGGGCGGGAAAATAGAAACAATGAGCAGTTCTTC
cdr3_aa: CASIAGGRENRNNEQFF

clone_size: .
v_call: TRBV6-6
j_call: TRBJ1-1
cdr3_length: 16
d_call: TRBD1
cdr3_nt: TGTGCCAGCAGTAAACGACAGGGGGCCTCGGGGACTGAAGCTTTCTTT
cdr3_aa: CASSKRQGASGTEAFF

clone_size: .
v_call: TRBV9
j_call: TRBJ2-7
cdr3_length: 14
d_call: TRBD1
cdr3_nt: TGTGCCAGCAGCACCGGACAGGGGGACTACGAGCAGTACTTC
cdr3_aa: CASSTGQGDYEQYF

clone_size: .
v_call: TRBV5-1
j_call: TRBJ2-1
cdr3_length: 15
d_call: TRBD2
cdr3_nt: TGCGCCAGCAGCTGGGACAGCTCGCGGGAGGGTGAGCAGTTCTTC
cdr3_aa: CASSWDSSREGEQFF

clone_size: many
v_call: TRBV28
j_call: TRBJ2-1
cdr3_length: 15
d_call: TRBD1
cdr3_nt: TGTGCCAGCAGACTGACAGGGGGGAGGATCAATGAGCAGTTCTTC
cdr3_aa: CASRLTGGRINEQFF

clone_size: few
v_call: TRBV7-9
j_call: TRBJ1-1
cdr3_length: 15
d_call: TRBD1
cdr3_nt: TGTGCCAGCAGCGCAAAGGACAGGGGGAACACTGAAGCTTTCTTT
cdr3_aa: CASSAKDRGNTEAFF

clone_size: .
v_call: TRBV5-6
j_call: TRBJ2-7
cdr3_length: 14
d_call: .
cdr3_nt: TGTGCCAGCAGCTTGGTCCGGGGACCCAACGAGCAGTACTTC
cdr3_aa: CASSLVRGPNEQYF

clone_size: .
v_call: TRBV6-6
j_call: TRBJ2-7
cdr3_length: 14
d_call: .
cdr3_nt: TGTGCCAGCAGTTCCGAAACGGGGGTACCCGAGCAGTACTTC
cdr3_aa: CASSSETGVPEQYF

clone_size: few
v_call: TRBV12-1
j_call: TRBJ2-7
cdr3_length: 17
d_call: .
cdr3_nt: TGTGCCAGCAGCTCCCTCCTAGCGGCAGGGTGGACCTACGAGCAGTACTTC
cdr3_aa: CASSSLLAAGWTYEQYF

clone_size: .
v_call: TRBV28
j_call: TRBJ2-1
cdr3_length: 14
d_call: TRBD1
cdr3_nt: TGTGCCAGCTGGGACAGGAGCTCCTACAATGAGCAGTTCTTC
cdr3_aa: CASWDRSSYNEQFF

clone_size: few
v_call: TRBV6-5
j_call: TRBJ2-3
cdr3_length: 14
d_call: .
cdr3_nt: TGTGCCAGCAGTTACGCCGGAGACACAGATACGCAGTATTTT
cdr3_aa: CASSYAGDTDTQYF

clone_size: .
v_call: TRBV2
j_call: TRBJ2-7
cdr3_length: 14
d_call: .
cdr3_nt: TGTGCCAGCAGTGACCAGGGTTTGACCTACGAGCAGTACTTC
cdr3_aa: CASSDQGLTYEQYF

clone_size: .
v_call: TRBV2
j_call: TRBJ2-4
cdr3_length: 16
d_call: TRBD2
cdr3_nt: TGTGCCAGCGGAGGCCGGACTAGCGGAGGGAAAAACATTCAGTACTTC
cdr3_aa: CASGGRTSGGKNIQYF

clone_size: .
v_call: TRBV7-2
j_call: TRBJ2-1
cdr3_length: 15
d_call: TRBD1
cdr3_nt: TGTGCCAGCATCCTGGGGACAGCGGAGGACAATGAGCAGTTCTTC
cdr3_aa: CASILGTAEDNEQFF

clone_size: .
v_call: TRBV9
j_call: TRBJ2-3
cdr3_length: 16
d_call: .
cdr3_nt: TGTGCCAGCAGCGCAGGGAGTAGCGGACTCACAGATACGCAGTATTTT
cdr3_aa: CASSAGSSGLTDTQYF

clone_size: .
v_call: TRBV5-5
j_call: TRBJ1-2
cdr3_length: 12
d_call: .
cdr3_nt: TGTGCCAGCAGCTTGGAGGGCTATGGCTACACCTTC
cdr3_aa: CASSLEGYGYTF

clone_size: .
v_call: TRBV7-9
j_call: TRBJ2-7
cdr3_length: 19
d_call: TRBD1
cdr3_nt: TGTGCCAGCAGCCCAGAGGCCGGGGGACAGGGGAGGAAAGACTACGAGCAGTACTTC
cdr3_aa: CASSPEAGGQGRKDYEQYF

clone_size: .
v_call: TRBV7-9
j_call: TRBJ2-7
cdr3_length: 15
d_call: .
cdr3_nt: TGTGCCAGCAGCAAACCAAGGACAGCCTCCTACGAGCAGTACTTC
cdr3_aa: CASSKPRTASYEQYF

clone_size: .
v_call: TRBV10-2
j_call: TRBJ1-5
cdr3_length: 15
d_call: .
cdr3_nt: TGCGCCAGCAGTGAGGGGGTACTCGCGGGTCAGCCCCAGCATTTT
cdr3_aa: CASSEGVLAGQPQHF

clone_size: .
v_call: TRBV6-1
j_call: TRBJ2-7
cdr3_length: 11
d_call: .
cdr3_nt: TGTGCCAGCATAAGGGCCTACGAGCAGTACTTC
cdr3_aa: CASIRAYEQYF

clone_size: .
v_call: TRBV5-1
j_call: TRBJ1-1
cdr3_length: 15
d_call: .
cdr3_nt: TGCGCCAGCAGCTTCGGGAGGGTGGGGAACACTGAAGCTTTCTTT
cdr3_aa: CASSFGRVGNTEAFF

clone_size: .
v_call: TRBV7-3
j_call: TRBJ2-5
cdr3_length: 14
d_call: .
cdr3_nt: TGTGCCAGCAGCCGCTCGGGCTGGCAAGAGACCCAGTACTTC
cdr3_aa: CASSRSGWQETQYF

clone_size: .
v_call: TRBV28
j_call: TRBJ2-7
cdr3_length: 12
d_call: .
cdr3_nt: TGTGCCAGCAGCCCACCCATCTACGAGCAGTACTTC
cdr3_aa: CASSPPIYEQYF

clone_size: .
v_call: TRBV4-1
j_call: TRBJ2-3
cdr3_length: 12
d_call: .
cdr3_nt: TGCGCCAGCAGCTCACACGGGGATACGCAGTATTTT
cdr3_aa: CASSSHGDTQYF

clone_size: .
v_call: TRBV19
j_call: TRBJ2-2
cdr3_length: 15
d_call: TRBD2
cdr3_nt: TGTGCCAGTTTACGTAGCGGGAGACACACCGGGGAGCTGTTTTTT
cdr3_aa: CASLRSGRHTGELFF

clone_size: .
v_call: TRBV6-6
j_call: TRBJ2-5
cdr3_length: 14
d_call: .
cdr3_nt: TGTGCCAGCAGCCCTGGGGCAGGACGAGAGACCCAGTACTTC
cdr3_aa: CASSPGAGRETQYF

clone_size: .
v_call: TRBV15
j_call: TRBJ2-7
cdr3_length: 14
d_call: .
cdr3_nt: TGTGCCACCAGCAGGTATGGGGCCCTCTACGAGCAGTACTTC
cdr3_aa: CATSRYGALYEQYF

clone_size: .
v_call: TRBV5-1
j_call: TRBJ2-7
cdr3_length: 15
d_call: TRBD2
cdr3_nt: TGCGCCAGCAGCTTGGCAGCGGGAGGTACCTACGAGCAGTACTTC
cdr3_aa: CASSLAAGGTYEQYF

clone_size: .
v_call: TRBV4-2
j_call: TRBJ1-3
cdr3_length: 15
d_call: .
cdr3_nt: TGTGCCAGCAGCTTGTTACAGGGTGCGGGAAACACCATATATTTT
cdr3_aa: CASSLLQGAGNTIYF

clone_size: once
v_call: TRBV18
j_call: TRBJ2-5
cdr3_length: 16
d_call: TRBD1
cdr3_nt: TGTGCCAGCTCACCACTGGGACAGGGGAATCAGGAGACCCAGTACTTC
cdr3_aa: CASSPLGQGNQETQYF

clone_size: .
v_call: TRBV7-8
j_call: TRBJ2-1
cdr3_length: 18
d_call: TRBD2
cdr3_nt: TGTGCCAGCAGCTTAGGGAACCTAGCGGGAGGGAGGAGGAATGAGCAGTTCTTC
cdr3_aa: CASSLGNLAGGRRNEQFF

clone_size: .
v_call: TRBV12-5
j_call: TRBJ2-2
cdr3_length: 15
d_call: .
cdr3_nt: TGTGCTAGTGGTTTGGTAGTTGGGGGTCACGGGGAGCTGTTTTTT
cdr3_aa: CASGLVVGGHGELFF

clone_size: .
v_call: TRBV25-1
j_call: TRBJ1-4
cdr3_length: 15
d_call: .
cdr3_nt: TGTGCCAGCAGTGACTTGGACAGAGCTAATGAAAAACTGTTTTTT
cdr3_aa: CASSDLDRANEKLFF

clone_size: few
v_call: TRBV2
j_call: TRBJ1-5
cdr3_length: 15
d_call: .
cdr3_nt: TGTGCCAGCAGTGGGGCCTGGAATAGCAATCAGCCCCAGCATTTT
cdr3_aa: CASSGAWNSNQPQHF

clone_size: .
v_call: TRBV28
j_call: TRBJ2-7
cdr3_length: 14
d_call: .
cdr3_nt: TGTGCCAGCACCAGACCCCGCCTGGGCCACGAGCAGTACTTC
cdr3_aa: CASTRPRLGHEQYF

clone_size: few
v_call: TRBV6-1
j_call: TRBJ2-7
cdr3_length: 15
d_call: .
cdr3_nt: TGTGCCAGCAGTACAAGAGGACAGTCTTTGTGGGAGCAGTACTTC
cdr3_aa: CASSTRGQSLWEQYF

clone_size: few
v_call: TRBV2
j_call: TRBJ1-4
cdr3_length: 14
d_call: .
cdr3_nt: TGTGCCAGCAACGTACAGGCAACTAATGAAAAACTGTTTTTT
cdr3_aa: CASNVQATNEKLFF

clone_size: .
v_call: TRBV29-1
j_call: TRBJ2-3
cdr3_length: 14
d_call: .
cdr3_nt: TGCAGCGTCCTCCTTGGGCTAGTTGCAGATACGCAGTATTTT
cdr3_aa: CSVLLGLVADTQYF